The T cell receptor beta chain under discussion was sequenced for a study of control samples from healthy donors and cancer patients (dated by TCRdb to about 2020). About this clone itself: Its recognized antigen is unknown. The sample holds no much larger clone one base away, and base qualities are not on file.

Looking up the germline V gene (reference sequence) yields CDR1 MNHEY and CDR2 SMNVEV. A distance of 10 bases separates the germline ends of V and J, which lose 4 bases and 0 bases respectively. Counted from cysteine to phenylalanine, this CDR3 has 15 amino acids. Of all the DNA, just the CDR3 is kept, 45 bases in frame from base 1. Library preparation was by the immunoSEQ multiplex PCR assay. The immuneACCESS repertoire file appears here via TCRdb, limited to in-frame rearrangements. These files lack a portion of the clones; in checked studies, under half of the deficit traces to unresolved V genes, and the cause of the others is not known. Present in this sample are about 180,000 clones, almost 90% of which were seen just once. The top ten constitute approximately 1.4% of the sample.

The source material was blood. This sequence was found in a woman in her forties or fifties in good health. Rearrangement joined TRBV27 to TRBJ2-1; the D gene is not confidently resolved. CDR3 sequence: CASSSVPSSYNEQFF. The DNA sequence is as follows: TGTGCCAGCAGTTCCGTCCCAAGCTCCTACAATGAGCAGTTCTTC.